Listed here is a single T cell receptor (beta chain). Followed over time, Seattle patients had been enrolled while infection was active. The source of the sample is a study of blood T cell repertoires in COVID-19. The authors' processing: Reference gene primer amplification gave estimated nucleated cell counts. Assay used: immunoSEQ multiplex PCR; TCRdb lists only in-frame clones, some missing. V, J and clone size were drawn from that table, and D and trimming were deduced from the DNA. The sample carries about 300,000 clones, around 92% recorded once. Germline values: CDR1 GTSNPN, CDR2 SVGIG (reference sequence). V was shortened by 3 bases and J by 3 bases, with 11 bases between the two germline ends. CDR3 size: 13 residues.

The V call is TRBV30, the J call TRBJ2-5, with a weak D call TRBD1 (8 bases). The sample consisted of peripheral blood. The TCR comes from a woman aged 30 to 39 with COVID-19, enrolled during active disease. The CDR3 bases are TGTGCCTGGAGCACAGGGGGGGAAGAGACCCAGTACTTC. Translated: CAWSTGGEETQYF.